The 24 T cell receptor beta chains presented below share a single source sample, sequenced in a study of molecular identifiers for immune sequencing clone quantification. One entry per CDR3 protein, called by TCRdb with MiXCR from the PCR reads. The table has 490,000 or so distinct CDR3 sequences, about 20% seen once. Input material: naive CD8+ T cells from blood, with Jurkat cell RNA spiked in. Indicated subset: FACS-sorted CD8+CD4-CCR7+CD45RA+ naive T cells. These receptor sequences come from a human donor in good health. Some libraries in this study had Jurkat cell RNA spiked in.

This clonotype showed up many times. V is TRBV20-1 and J is TRBJ2-1, with 8 bases matching TRBD1. Germline values: CDR1 DFQATT, CDR2 SNEGSKA (reference sequence). J lost 7 bases, V lost 3 bases, and 5 bases had no gene match. This CDR3 is 13 amino acids long. CDR3 sequence: CSARFQGANEQFF. CDR3 nucleotides: TGCAGTGCTAGGTTTCAGGGGGCGAATGAGCAGTTCTTC.

This clonotype was seen a few times. The gene calls are TRBV6-2 or TRBV6-3 and TRBJ1-2; D unclear. The germline gives CDR1 MNHEY, CDR2 SVGEGT. The V and J ends lost 4 bases and 1 base respectively, with 7 bases between them. CDR3 size: 13 residues. DNA for the CDR3: TGTGCCAGCAGTTCGACAAATAACTATGGCTACACCTTC. It encodes CASSSTNNYGYTF.

This clonotype was recorded many times. The CDR3 DNA reads TGTGCCAGCAGTTCACTGAATACGCAGTATTTT. Translating it yields CASSSLNTQYF. The chain recombines TRBV6-2 or TRBV6-3 with TRBJ2-3; no reliable D call. The CDR3 runs to 11 residues. Trimming shortened V by 4 bases and J by 7 bases, and 6 bases separated the two germline ends. Germline V gene sequence: CDR1 MNHEY, CDR2 SVGEGT.

This rearrangement joins TRBV5-6 to TRBJ1-4, with D hard to call. Germline V gives CDR1 SGHDT, CDR2 YYEEEE. V was trimmed by 3 bases and J by 4 bases, leaving 13 bases between them. The CDR3 spans 15 residues. As DNA, the CDR3 is TGTGCCAGCAGCTCTACTCCGGACTTTAATGAAAAACTGTTTTTT. Translated, it gives CASSSTPDFNEKLFF.

This chain uses TRBV6-5 with TRBJ2-3; a weak D match, TRBD1 (6 bases). The germline gives CDR1 MNHEY, CDR2 SVGAGI. The V end lost 2 bases, the J end lost 6 bases, and 15 bases lay between the germline ends. The CDR3 loop spans 15 amino acids. For the CDR3, the DNA is TGTGCCAGCAGTTACGCAGGACAGTTAAGGGATACGCAGTATTTT. This sequence encodes CASSYAGQLRDTQYF.

In its sample, this clonotype was seen many times. This chain links TRBV28 with TRBJ1-2; the D is unclear. Germline-derived CDR1 and CDR2 are MDHEN and SYDVKM. The CDR3 is made up of 15 amino acids. V lost 4 bases to trimming and J lost 8 bases, with 20 bases between them. Here the CDR3 DNA reads TGTGCCAGCAGTTACCATAGTAGCTCTCTGCGGGGCTACACCTTC. It encodes CASSYHSSSLRGYTF.

This clonotype was observed at least ten times. This chain uses TRBV23-1 with TRBJ2-3; D is unresolved. TRBV23-1 is designated an ORF whose function remains uncertain. The CDR3 has 12 residues. V was cut by 6 bases and J by 3 bases, with 7 bases left in between. The CDR3 DNA is TGCGCCAGCAGACAAGGGACAGATACGCAGTATTTT. It yields the protein CASRQGTDTQYF.

This clonotype was counted at least ten times. The rearrangement links TRBV19 to TRBJ1-4; 8 nucleotides line up with TRBD1. The CDR3 consists of 16 residues. Germline-derived CDR1 and CDR2 are LNHDA and SQIVND (reference sequence). After removal of 3 bases from V and 4 bases from J, the junction contained 7 bases not matched to a gene. CDR3 sequence: CASSMPGQAINEKLFF. CDR3 nucleotides: TGTGCCAGTAGTATGCCGGGACAGGCGATTAATGAAAAACTGTTTTTT.

The chain is built from TRBV30 and TRBJ2-3; a possible D gene is TRBD2 (6 bases). Germline CDR1 is GTSNPN and CDR2 is SVGIG (reference sequence). CDR3 size: 13 residues. The ends were cut back, 5 bases at V and 3 bases at J, with 12 bases in the middle. The CDR3 DNA is TGTGCCTGGGCCTGGGGGACTACAGATACGCAGTATTTT. This sequence encodes CAWAWGTTDTQYF. The full variable domain, with the rest looked up from reference TRBV30 and TRBJ2-3, is SQTIHQWPATLVQPVGSPLSLECTVEGTSNPNLYWYRQAAGRGLQLLFYSVGIGQISSEVPQNLSASRPQDRQFILSSKKLLLSDSGFYLCAWAWGTTDTQYFGPGTRLTVL.

The table lists this clonotype with a few counts. The V and J genes are TRBV5-1 and TRBJ2-1; 12 bases are a match to TRBD2. Germline V gene lookup returns CDR1 SGHRS and CDR2 YFSETQ. V lost 0 bases to trimming and J lost 4 bases; unmatched junction nucleotides: 5. The CDR3 extends over 17 amino acids. DNA of the CDR3: TGCGCCAGCAGCTTGGGACTAGCGGGGGTTAAATACAATGAGCAGTTCTTC. The encoded protein is CASSLGLAGVKYNEQFF.

This clonotype was picked up many times. This rearrangement joins TRBV20-1 to TRBJ1-5; 7 bases agree with TRBD1. The CDR3 has 12 amino acids. V gave up 6 bases and J gave up 5 bases; unmatched junction bases: 4. Per germline, CDR1 DFQATT and CDR2 SNEGSKA (reference sequence). The CDR3 bases are TGCAGTGCAACAGGGGAGGATCAGCCCCAGCATTTT. Encoded protein: CSATGEDQPQHF.

There are a few counts of this clonotype. An end of the junction differs from the germline gene, which may be a read error. The chain links TRBV6-5 to TRBJ2-7; tentatively, D is TRBD2 (6 bases). The CDR3 runs to 12 residues. The germline V gene has CDR1 MNHEY and CDR2 SVGAGI. In DNA form, the CDR3 reads TGTGCCAACAGTTCCGCGGGGTTCGAGCAGTACTTC. Protein: CANSSAGFEQYF.

As concerns this clonotype: One base away lies a much larger clone, so this may be a sequencing read error. The chain uses TRBV4-2 and TRBJ1-1, with 7 bases matching TRBD1. Looked up from germline, CDR1 is LGHNA and CDR2 is YNFKEQ. V lost 4 bases, J lost 8 bases, and 13 bases stayed unmatched. This CDR3 is built from 15 residues. The CDR3 region has the DNA TGTGCCAGCAGCCGAGTCCTAACAGGGGATCGAGAAGCTTTCTTT. Its translation is CASSRVLTGDREAFF.

In this sample, this clonotype turned up a few times. The junction departs from germline at one end; a sequencing error may be responsible. The CDR3 region is CASSYKLATGEPFF. In nucleotides, the CDR3 is TGTGCCAGCAGTTACAAGCTGGCCACCGGGGAGCCGTTTTTT. The rearrangement uses TRBV6-2 or TRBV6-3 and TRBJ2-2; tentatively, D is TRBD2 (5 bases). The V gene's germline CDR1 is MNHEY and CDR2 SVGEGT. The CDR3 has 14 residues.

The sample holds many counts of this clonotype. The genes are TRBV29-1 and TRBJ2-2; 13 bases align to TRBD2. CDR1 is SQVTM and CDR2 is ANQGSEA in the germline V gene. CDR3 length equals 17 residues. With 6 bases clipped from V and 4 bases from J, the junction kept 11 bases outside the gene matches. CDR3 sequence reads: CSVRDWTSGSGTGELFF. The CDR3 DNA follows: TGCAGCGTCCGAGACTGGACTAGCGGGAGTGGCACCGGGGAGCTGTTTTTT.

This clonotype was found a few times. This rearrangement joins TRBV28 to TRBJ2-1; 9 bases are shared with TRBD2. The CDR3 covers 18 residues. The V segment lost 5 bases and the J segment 9 bases; nucleotides outside the gene matches: 20. Germline CDR1 reads MDHEN; CDR2 reads SYDVKM. CDR3: CASSPPYHLAGGDSEQFF. In DNA, the CDR3 is TGTGCCAGCAGTCCCCCCTACCACTTGGCGGGAGGGGATAGTGAGCAGTTCTTC.

This clonotype was observed many times. The CDR3 DNA reads TGTGCCTGGAGTGTCGGGCAGGGACCCTACGAGCAGTACTTC. This encodes CAWSVGQGPYEQYF. The chain is built from TRBV30 and TRBJ2-7; the D gene could be TRBD1 or TRBD2 (5 bases each). Germline CDR1 and CDR2: GTSNPN and SVGIG (reference sequence). CDR3 size: 14 residues. The V and J ends lost 0 bases and 2 bases respectively, with 11 bases between them.

This clonotype has just a few counts. A much larger clone sits a single nucleotide away, making a read error possible. The chain joins TRBV7-9 to TRBJ2-7; D uncertain. From germline, CDR1 is SEHNR and CDR2 FQNEAQ (reference sequence). Deletions cut 8 bases from V and 3 bases from J, with 8 bases between. The CDR3 length is 11 residues. The CDR3 protein is CASGRDYEQYF. CDR3 bases: TGTGCCAGCGGCAGAGACTACGAGCAGTACTTC.

The table lists this clonotype with many counts. The chain is built from TRBV7-2 and TRBJ2-3; D unclear. V dropped 1 base and J dropped 2 bases, with 13 bases sitting between them. Per the germline V gene, CDR1 is SGHTA and CDR2 is FQGNSA. This CDR3 spans 16 amino acids. The chain's CDR3 is CASSLGSVRFTDTQYF. CDR3 in DNA: TGTGCCAGCAGCTTAGGGTCAGTACGGTTCACAGATACGCAGTATTTT. The whole variable domain, remainder taken from reference TRBV7-2 and TRBJ2-3, is GAGVSQSPSNKVTEKGKDVELRCDPISGHTALYWYRQSLGQGLEFLIYFQGNSAPDKSGLPSDRFSAERTGGSVSTLTIQRTQQEDSAVYLCASSLGSVRFTDTQYFGPGTRLTVL.

The DNA of the CDR3 is TGTGCCAGCGAATCGGGGACCGCCTACGAGCAGTACTTC. Its protein is CASESGTAYEQYF. The rearrangement links TRBV5-6 to TRBJ2-7; tentatively, D is TRBD1 or TRBD2 (5 bases each). The CDR3 has 13 amino acids. Trimming cost V 7 bases and J 2 bases, with 13 bases left between them. From germline, CDR1 is SGHDT and CDR2 YYEEEE.

This clonotype showed up just a few times. The V call is TRBV30, the J call TRBJ1-1; a weak D match, TRBD1 (5 bases). CDR3 size: 12 residues. Trimming removed 0 bases from V and 7 bases from J, with 9 bases in between. Per the germline V gene, CDR1 is GTSNPN and CDR2 is SVGIG (reference sequence). The CDR3, as DNA: TGTGCCTGGAGTGTACCGGGGGGTGAAGCTTTCTTT. Its translation is CAWSVPGGEAFF.

This clonotype was seen at least ten times. This chain uses TRBV7-6 with TRBJ2-7; possibly TRBD2 for D (5 bases). The CDR3 has 15 residues. CDR1 is SGHVS, CDR2 FNYEAQ, per germline. V gave up 1 base and J gave up 2 bases, with 12 bases separating them. This CDR3 reads CASSLGDPGTYEQYF. The CDR3 DNA is TGTGCCAGCAGCTTAGGTGATCCGGGGACCTACGAGCAGTACTTC.

This chain uses TRBV19 with TRBJ2-7; 9 nucleotides line up with TRBD1. Germline V lookup: CDR1 LNHDA, CDR2 SQIVND (reference sequence). This CDR3 comprises 15 residues. V was clipped by 3 bases and J by 6 bases; unmatched bases: 9. CDR3: CASSMGQGTFSEQYF. The CDR3 nucleotides read TGTGCCAGTAGTATGGGACAGGGCACCTTCTCCGAGCAGTACTTC.

This clonotype has a handful of counts. The chain's CDR3 is CASTPWHGNTGELFF. The CDR3 DNA reads TGTGCCAGTACCCCCTGGCACGGGAACACCGGGGAGCTGTTTTTT. The chain combines TRBV19 with TRBJ2-2; D gene unclear. V was shortened by 7 bases and J by 1 base, with 13 bases between the two germline ends. CDR3 length: 15 residues. CDR1 and CDR2 (germline): LNHDA, SQIVND (reference sequence).